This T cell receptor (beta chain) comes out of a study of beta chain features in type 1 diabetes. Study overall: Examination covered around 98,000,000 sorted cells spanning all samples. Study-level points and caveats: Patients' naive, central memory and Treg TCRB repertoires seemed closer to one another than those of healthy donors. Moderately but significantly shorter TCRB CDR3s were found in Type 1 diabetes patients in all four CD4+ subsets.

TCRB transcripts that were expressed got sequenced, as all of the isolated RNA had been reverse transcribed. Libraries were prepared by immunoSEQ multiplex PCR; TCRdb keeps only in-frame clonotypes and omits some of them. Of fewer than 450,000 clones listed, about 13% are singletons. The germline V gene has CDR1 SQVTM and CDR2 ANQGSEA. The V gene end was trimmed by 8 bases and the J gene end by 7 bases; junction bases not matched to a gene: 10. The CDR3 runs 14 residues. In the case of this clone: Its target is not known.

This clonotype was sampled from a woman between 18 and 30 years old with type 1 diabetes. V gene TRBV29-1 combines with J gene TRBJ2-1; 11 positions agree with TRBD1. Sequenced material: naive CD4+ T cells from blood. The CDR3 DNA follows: TGCAGCTTTTGGACAGGGGGCTTAGGAAATGAGCAGTTCTTC. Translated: CSFWTGGLGNEQFF.